This T cell receptor beta chain was identified during a study of blood T cell repertoires in COVID-19. CDR3 length: 12 amino acids. Trimming removed 4 bases from V and 8 bases from J, with 9 bases in between. Germline V CDR1 and CDR2: SEHNR, FQNEAQ (reference sequence). This table comes from immunoSEQ multiplex PCR, and its TCRdb copy is limited to in-frame clones, with some not included. The sample shows 110,000 or so clones, around 90% of them seen only once. The chain couples TRBV7-9 to TRBJ2-1, with D unresolved. Sequencing input: peripheral blood. The origin of this receptor is a human donor in a cohort sampled during active COVID-19. The CDR3 sequence: CASSSFLDEQFF. CDR3 DNA sequence: TGTGCCAGCAGCTCCTTCCTTGATGAGCAGTTCTTC.